Below, 25 T cell receptor beta chains from the same sample are listed, as sequenced in a study of blood T cells in healthy people across ages. A second PCR of roughly 7 to 11 cycles used a sample-barcoded 5' primer and a J-beta primer mix. TCRdb ran MiXCR on the 5' RACE reads and lists one entry per CDR3 protein. The table has fewer than 750,000 distinct CDR3 sequences, around half seen once. Sequencing used blood. These receptors came from a man at least 80 years old in good health.

This clonotype was seen a handful of times. The chain recombines TRBV6-5 with TRBJ2-5; possibly TRBD2 for D (6 bases). Germline CDR1 and CDR2: MNHEY and SVGAGI. This CDR3 is 14 amino acids long. The germline V and J ends were trimmed by 4 bases and 11 bases, with 20 bases remaining between them. The CDR3 region is CASSSTRPLGEQYF. CDR3 in DNA: TGTGCCAGCAGTTCGACTAGGCCTCTCGGGGAGCAGTACTTC.

This clonotype was seen only a few times. The V call is TRBV20-1, the J call TRBJ1-2; 7 bases fit TRBD1. The trim removed 3 bases at V and 0 bases at J, leaving 4 bases unmatched. Germline V gene lookup returns CDR1 DFQATT and CDR2 SNEGSKA (reference sequence). The length of the CDR3 is 14 residues. The chain's CDR3 is CSARRDRSNYGYTF. The CDR3 DNA follows: TGCAGTGCTAGGAGGGACAGATCTAACTATGGCTACACCTTC.

This clonotype was observed many times. The CDR3 region is CASSSPDNLGGYTF. CDR3 DNA: TGTGCCAGCAGTTCCCCGGACAATCTCGGGGGCTACACCTTC. The J gene is TRBJ1-2, the V gene TRBV6-5; possible D gene TRBD1, 5 bases. Looked up from germline, CDR1 is MNHEY and CDR2 is SVGAGI. V was cut by 4 bases and J by 8 bases, with 17 bases left in between. This CDR3 comprises 14 residues.

A few counts support this clonotype. This sequence joins TRBV10-3 and TRBJ1-2; possible D gene TRBD1, 5 bases. CDR3 length equals 13 residues. CDR1 is ENHRY and CDR2 is SYGVKD in the germline V gene. V was pared by 0 bases and J by 7 bases, with 9 bases between. As DNA, the CDR3 is TGTGCCATCAGTGAGTCAGGGACCGGTGGCTACACCTTC. Its translation is CAISESGTGGYTF.

The CDR3 region has the DNA TGTGCCAGCAGCTTAGGTTCTAGCGGGGGTGTGGTTGAGCAGTTCTTC. Protein sequence: CASSLGSSGGVVEQFF. The genes are TRBV11-2 and TRBJ2-1, with TRBD2 matching 10 bases. Germline V gene lookup returns CDR1 SGHAT and CDR2 FQNNGV. J was trimmed by 9 bases and V by 1 base; bases with no gene match: 9. The CDR3 runs 16 residues.

This CDR3 is CSARETRLAGADEQFF. CDR3 coding DNA: TGCAGTGCTAGAGAGACCCGACTAGCGGGAGCTGATGAGCAGTTCTTC. J is TRBJ2-1 and V is TRBV20-1; TRBD2 agrees at 12 bases. The V and J ends lost 0 bases and 8 bases, in that order; junction bases with no gene match: 8. This CDR3 comprises 16 residues. Per germline, CDR1 DFQATT and CDR2 SNEGSKA (reference sequence).

This clonotype was detected once. The chain couples TRBV12-3 or TRBV12-4 to TRBJ2-7, with 7 bases lining up with TRBD1. The end of the DNA aligns better with TRBJ2-5, so the J call may be wrong. The length of the CDR3 is 13 residues. CDR3 region: CASSDRDGETQYF. The CDR3 coding sequence is TGTGCCAGCAGCGACAGGGACGGGGAGACCCAGTACTTC.

The chain combines TRBV29-1 with TRBJ2-5; the match to TRBD1 covers 8 bases. CDR1 SQVTM and CDR2 ANQGSEA come from the germline V gene. CDR3 length: 12 amino acids. The junction had 3 bases not matched to a gene; V was cut back by 6 bases and J by 3 bases. As DNA, the CDR3 is TGCAGCGTCCTGACAGGGGAAGAGACCCAGTACTTC. It translates to CSVLTGEETQYF.

In this sample, this clonotype turned up many times. The chain is built from TRBV6-5 and TRBJ2-1, with 9 bases identical to TRBD2. Trimming removed 6 bases from V and 4 bases from J; junction bases left unmatched: 7. The CDR3 is 15 residues long. Germline V gene lookup returns CDR1 MNHEY and CDR2 SVGAGI. The CDR3 sequence is CASSQLSGSYNEQFF. CDR3 nucleotides: TGTGCCAGCAGCCAGCTTAGCGGGAGTTACAATGAGCAGTTCTTC.

V and J are TRBV7-2 and TRBJ2-1; TRBD1 matches at 7 bases. With V trimmed by 2 bases and J by 7 bases, 2 bases remained unmatched. From germline, CDR1 is SGHTA and CDR2 FQGNSA. The CDR3 runs 13 residues. In nucleotides, the CDR3 is TGTGCCAGCAGCTTACGACAGGGTAATGAGCAGTTCTTC. It specifies CASSLRQGNEQFF.

The rearrangement links TRBV18 to TRBJ2-4; 8 nucleotides match TRBD1. Trimming cost V 5 bases and J 13 bases; bases outside gene matches: 7. Germline V CDR1 and CDR2: KGHSH, LQKENI. This CDR3 contains 12 residues. CDR3 sequence: CASSAGGREQYF. CDR3 coding DNA: TGTGCCAGCTCAGCAGGGGGCCGGGAGCAGTACTTC.

The chain has TRBV7-2 and TRBJ2-1, with 13 bases aligning to TRBD2. CDR3 size: 16 residues. J was trimmed by 9 bases and V by 4 bases; bases with no gene match: 9. Per the germline V gene, CDR1 is SGHTA and CDR2 is FQGNSA. As DNA, the CDR3 is TGTGCCAGCAGCTCTACCGGGACTAGCGGGATAAGTGAGCAGTTCTTC. Amino acid sequence: CASSSTGTSGISEQFF. The whole variable domain, filled in from reference TRBV7-2 and TRBJ2-1, reads GAGVSQSPSNKVTEKGKDVELRCDPISGHTALYWYRQSLGQGLEFLIYFQGNSAPDKSGLPSDRFSAERTGGSVSTLTIQRTQQEDSAVYLCASSSTGTSGISEQFFGPGTRLTVL.

V usage is TRBV27 and J usage is TRBJ2-5; TRBD1 matches at 8 bases. The J call may be in error: the DNA end matches TRBJ2-7 better. Germline assignment: CDR1 MNHEY and CDR2 SMNVEV (reference sequence). The CDR3 runs to 15 residues. DNA for the CDR3: TGTGCCAGCAGTTTATATAACGGACAGGGCTACGAGCAGTACTTC. Residues: CASSLYNGQGYEQYF.

On this clonotype itself: This clone may be a read error of a much larger clone one base away. This chain joins TRBV6-6 and TRBJ2-2, with TRBD1 identical over 7 bases. This CDR3 region has 16 residues. Germline CDR1 is MNHNY and CDR2 is SVGAGI (reference sequence). V shed 3 bases, J shed 6 bases, and the junction held 10 bases outside the gene matches. In DNA form, the CDR3 reads TGTGCCAGCAGTTATTATGGGACAGCAAGCGCCGGGGAGCTGTTTTTT. Translating gives CASSYYGTASAGELFF.

Note on this clonotype: Compared with germline, one end of the junction differs, possibly owing to a read error. The V and J genes are TRBV25-1 and TRBJ2-1; 8 nucleotides agree with TRBD2. This CDR3 is built from 15 residues. CDR1 is MGHDK, CDR2 SYGVNS, per germline. CDR3: CASSELGGRYNEQFF. CDR3 sequence (DNA): TGTGCCAGCAGCGAATTGGGCGGGAGGTACAATGAGCAGTTCTTC.

This clonotype was seen a handful of times. The chain employs TRBV11-2 and TRBJ2-7; TRBD2 matches 7 bases. Germline V lookup: CDR1 SGHAT, CDR2 FQNNGV. The ends lost 3 bases at V and 5 bases at J; junction bases unmatched: 10. This CDR3 has 15 amino acids. CDR3 sequence (DNA): TGTGCCAGCAGCTTGCAGAGCGGGAATGCCCACGAGCAGTACTTC. It encodes CASSLQSGNAHEQYF.

This clonotype has only a few counts. The rearrangement links TRBV12-3 or TRBV12-4 to TRBJ2-7; possibly TRBD2 for D (5 bases). The CDR3 contains 14 residues. With 5 bases removed from V and 3 bases from J, the gap between germline ends came to 14 bases. The CDR3 sequence: CASSRTDGNYEQYF. The CDR3 DNA is TGTGCCAGCAGTAGGACGGACGGGAACTACGAGCAGTACTTC.

Ten or more counts support this clonotype. The gene calls are TRBV6-5 and TRBJ1-1; possible D gene TRBD1, 6 bases. Trimming shortened V by 5 bases and J by 1 base, and 14 bases separated the two germline ends. Germline V CDR1 and CDR2: MNHEY, SVGAGI. The CDR3 contains 15 residues. The CDR3 loop is CASSRPGHTNTEAFF. The CDR3 DNA sequence: TGTGCCAGCAGTCGGCCGGGACATACGAACACTGAAGCTTTCTTT.

The chain uses TRBV7-2 and TRBJ2-6; 8 bases match TRBD1. This CDR3 has 20 amino acids. With 1 base clipped from V and 7 bases from J, the junction kept 18 bases outside the gene matches. Germline assignment: CDR1 SGHTA and CDR2 FQGNSA. The CDR3 coding sequence is TGTGCCAGCAGCTTAGTTGGTGGGACAGGAGAATCTTTTTTCGCCAACGTCCTGACTTTC. It codes for CASSLVGGTGESFFANVLTF.

The V and J genes are TRBV7-2 and TRBJ2-1; 8 bases fit TRBD1. V was pared by 0 bases and J by 6 bases, with 7 bases of the junction left unmatched. The germline CDR1 and CDR2 sequences are SGHTA and FQGNSA. There are 16 residues in the CDR3. CDR3 sequence reads: CASSLAGTGNGNEQFF. In nucleotides, the CDR3 is TGTGCCAGCAGCTTAGCCGGGACAGGCAATGGCAATGAGCAGTTCTTC. The whole variable domain, remainder taken from reference TRBV7-2 and TRBJ2-1, is GAGVSQSPSNKVTEKGKDVELRCDPISGHTALYWYRQSLGQGLEFLIYFQGNSAPDKSGLPSDRFSAERTGGSVSTLTIQRTQQEDSAVYLCASSLAGTGNGNEQFFGPGTRLTVL.

The chain recombines TRBV29-1 with TRBJ2-3; D is ambiguous. The V and J ends lost 8 bases and 4 bases respectively, with 13 bases between them. Germline CDR1 SQVTM, CDR2 ANQGSEA. This CDR3 region has 12 residues. CDR3 sequence: CSIVFLADTQYF. In DNA, the CDR3 is TGCAGCATTGTGTTCTTGGCAGATACGCAGTATTTT.

This clonotype appeared many times. The junction shows a germline mismatch at one end, possibly a read error. V gene TRBV7-9 combines with J gene TRBJ2-4; a possible D gene is TRBD2 (5 bases). This CDR3 is built from 14 residues. The germline CDR1 and CDR2 sequences are SEHNR and FQNEAQ (reference sequence). The CDR3 nucleotides are TGTGCCTGCAGTCCGGGAACCACGGGAAACATTCAGTACTTC. It specifies CACSPGTTGNIQYF.

The chain uses TRBV7-2 and TRBJ2-7; 7 nucleotides agree with TRBD2. Trimming at V came to 1 base and at J to 0 bases, leaving 3 bases not matched to a gene. Germline V gene lookup returns CDR1 SGHTA and CDR2 FQGNSA. The CDR3 loop spans 15 amino acids. Here the CDR3 DNA reads TGTGCCAGCAGCTTAGAGCGGGGAACCTCCTACGAGCAGTACTTC. Translated, it gives CASSLERGTSYEQYF.

Concerning this clonotype: Since the CDR3 does not end with the conserved phenylalanine or tryptophan, this likely comes from a read error. V usage is TRBV29-1 and J usage is TRBJ2-7; D possibly corresponds to TRBD1 (6 bases). Germline V gene sequence: CDR1 SQVTM, CDR2 ANQGSEA. CDR3 length: 13 residues. With 4 bases removed from V and 2 bases from J, the gap between germline ends came to 12 bases. CDR3: CSVAKTGTYEQYY. The CDR3 DNA sequence: TGCAGCGTTGCCAAAACAGGGACCTACGAGCAGTACTAC.

J is TRBJ2-3 and V is TRBV5-1; 8 nucleotides line up with TRBD1. The length of the CDR3 is 17 residues. The ends lost 3 bases at V and 2 bases at J; junction bases unmatched: 11. Looked up from germline, CDR1 is SGHRS and CDR2 is YFSETQ. CDR3 loop: CASSSLIGTGDTDTQYF. The CDR3 region has the DNA TGCGCCAGCAGCTCCTTAATCGGGACAGGAGACACAGATACGCAGTATTTT.